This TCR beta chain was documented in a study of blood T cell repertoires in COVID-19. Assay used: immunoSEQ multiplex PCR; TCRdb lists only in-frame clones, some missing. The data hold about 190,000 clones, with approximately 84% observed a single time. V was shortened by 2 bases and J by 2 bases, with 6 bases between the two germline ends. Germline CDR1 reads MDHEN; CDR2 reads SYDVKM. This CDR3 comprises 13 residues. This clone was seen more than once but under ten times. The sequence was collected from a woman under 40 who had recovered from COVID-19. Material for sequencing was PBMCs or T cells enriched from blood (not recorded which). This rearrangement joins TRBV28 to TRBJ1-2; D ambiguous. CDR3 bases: TGTGCCAGCAGTTTAGGGCAGAACTATGGCTACACCTTC. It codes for CASSLGQNYGYTF.